These 13 T cell receptor beta chains were sequenced from one sample in a study of blood T cell repertoires in COVID-19. Generated by immunoSEQ multiplex PCR, the TCRdb table keeps only in-frame clones and is missing some. The top ten clones hold 1% to 1.5% of a sample with under 450,000 clones, around 87% of them seen once. The sequencing sample was made of PBMCs or T cells enriched from blood (not recorded which). Every receptor here comes from a man in his thirties or forties who had recovered from COVID-19.

The chain is built from TRBV6-5 and TRBJ2-1; 7 positions match TRBD1. Germline V CDR1 and CDR2: MNHEY, SVGAGI. CDR3 length: 13 amino acids. V trimming: 6 bases; J trimming: 6 bases; junction bases outside the gene matches: 5. The CDR3 loop is CASRMTGTNEQFF. CDR3 sequence (DNA): TGTGCCAGCAGGATGACAGGGACCAATGAGCAGTTCTTC.

The chain couples TRBV25-1 to TRBJ2-7; D possibly corresponds to TRBD1 (5 bases). Germline values: CDR1 MGHDK, CDR2 SYGVNS. There are 14 residues in the CDR3. The germline V and J ends were trimmed by 1 base and 7 bases, with 14 bases remaining between them. CDR3 residues: CASSEWGGPREQYF. CDR3 coding DNA: TGTGCCAGCAGTGAATGGGGCGGACCGAGGGAGCAGTACTTC.

The rearrangement links TRBV6-1 to TRBJ2-5; TRBD2 aligns across 12 bases. With V trimmed by 3 bases and J by 5 bases, 10 bases remained unmatched. This CDR3 region has 17 residues. CDR1 and CDR2 from the germline V gene are MNHNS and SASEGT. CDR3 sequence: CASSEQLWTSGEETQYF. The CDR3 DNA follows: TGTGCCAGCAGTGAGCAACTTTGGACTAGCGGGGAGGAGACCCAGTACTTC.

The V call is TRBV18, the J call TRBJ1-2; D is undetermined. The CDR3 loop spans 14 amino acids. Germline-derived CDR1 and CDR2 are KGHSH and LQKENI. The ends were cut back, 3 bases at V and 3 bases at J, with 11 bases in the middle. The CDR3 protein is CASSPAGSDYGYTF. CDR3 in DNA: TGTGCCAGCTCACCGGCGGGATCGGACTATGGCTACACCTTC.

The J gene is TRBJ1-1, the V gene TRBV19, with 10 bases that match TRBD1. This CDR3 is built from 16 residues. Germline CDR1 reads LNHDA; CDR2 reads SQIVND (reference sequence). J lost 3 bases, V lost 6 bases, and 10 bases had no gene match. CDR3 sequence (DNA): TGTGCCAGTAGACGGACAGGGGGACCCCCTGACACTGAAGCTTTCTTT. The encoded protein is CASRRTGGPPDTEAFF. Complete variable domain (other parts from reference TRBV19 and TRBJ1-1): DGGITQSPKYLFRKEGQNVTLSCEQNLNHDAMYWYRQDPGQGLRLIYYSQIVNDFQKGDIAEGYSVSREKKESFPLTVTSAQKNPTAFYLCASRRTGGPPDTEAFFGQGTRLTVV.

The gene calls are TRBV19 and TRBJ2-2; 10 bases fit TRBD1. CDR1 is LNHDA and CDR2 is SQIVND in the germline V gene (reference sequence). The junction had 7 bases not matched to a gene; V was cut back by 5 bases and J by 4 bases. There are 16 residues in the CDR3. The chain's CDR3 is CASSLPGTGVTGELFF. The CDR3 DNA reads TGTGCCAGTAGTCTTCCAGGGACAGGGGTCACCGGGGAGCTGTTTTTT.

V is TRBV7-2 and J is TRBJ1-2; D might be TRBD1 (5 bases). V was shortened by 1 base and J by 3 bases, with 6 bases between the two germline ends. This CDR3 comprises 13 residues. Germline V gene data show CDR1 as SGHTA and CDR2 as FQGNSA. The CDR3 protein is CASSLGRDYGYTF. The DNA for the CDR3 is TGTGCCAGCAGCTTAGGCAGGGACTATGGCTACACCTTC.

The rearrangement joins TRBV6-5 to TRBJ2-3; D is possibly TRBD2 (6 bases). Germline CDR1 MNHEY, CDR2 SVGAGI. The length of the CDR3 is 16 residues. V was shortened by 4 bases and J by 2 bases, with 16 bases between the two germline ends. The CDR3 sequence: CASSSLPPGDTDTQYF. The CDR3 bases are TGTGCCAGCAGTTCCCTTCCACCGGGGGACACAGATACGCAGTATTTT.

The chain links TRBV29-1 to TRBJ2-5; perhaps TRBD2 as D (6 bases). V was trimmed by 6 bases and J by 0 bases, leaving 17 bases between them. The germline V gene has CDR1 SQVTM and CDR2 ANQGSEA. This CDR3 has 15 residues. The CDR3 sequence is CSVAAWRGYQETQYF. In DNA form, the CDR3 reads TGCAGCGTCGCCGCCTGGCGGGGATACCAAGAGACCCAGTACTTC.

The chain recombines TRBV5-8 with TRBJ2-7; 9 nucleotides align to TRBD1. There are 19 residues in the CDR3. CDR1 is SGHTS and CDR2 is YDEGEE in the germline V gene. The V gene end was trimmed by 0 bases and the J gene end by 3 bases; junction bases not matched to a gene: 16. The DNA for the CDR3 is TGTGCCAGCAGCTTGGTGAGGGACAGGGTGAGGTCACTGTACTACGAGCAGTACTTC. It encodes CASSLVRDRVRSLYYEQYF.

This chain joins TRBV6-6 and TRBJ2-3; D possibly corresponds to TRBD2 (6 bases). The V gene lost 0 bases and the J gene lost 1 base, with 11 bases spanning the gap. The length of the CDR3 is 16 residues. CDR1 MNHNY and CDR2 SVGAGI come from the germline V gene (reference sequence). The CDR3 DNA sequence: TGTGCCAGCAGTTACTCGTGGGGGGACGGCACAGATACGCAGTATTTT. Translating gives CASSYSWGDGTDTQYF.

This rearrangement joins TRBV7-6 to TRBJ1-6; 9 bases align to TRBD1. Trimming at V came to 4 bases and at J to 6 bases, leaving 4 bases not matched to a gene. The CDR3 runs to 15 residues. Germline assignment: CDR1 SGHVS and CDR2 FNYEAQ. CDR3 in amino acids: CASSSGQGFNSPLHF. The CDR3 DNA reads TGTGCCAGCAGCTCGGGACAGGGTTTTAATTCACCCCTCCACTTT.

This clone has only one observation. J is TRBJ1-3 and V is TRBV5-1, with no clear D. V was cut by 4 bases and J by 1 base, with 12 bases left in between. Germline CDR1 SGHRS, CDR2 YFSETQ. The CDR3 runs to 15 residues. The CDR3 spells CASSAGSFSGNTIYF. In nucleotides, the CDR3 is TGCGCCAGCAGCGCCGGGAGCTTTTCTGGAAACACCATATATTTT.